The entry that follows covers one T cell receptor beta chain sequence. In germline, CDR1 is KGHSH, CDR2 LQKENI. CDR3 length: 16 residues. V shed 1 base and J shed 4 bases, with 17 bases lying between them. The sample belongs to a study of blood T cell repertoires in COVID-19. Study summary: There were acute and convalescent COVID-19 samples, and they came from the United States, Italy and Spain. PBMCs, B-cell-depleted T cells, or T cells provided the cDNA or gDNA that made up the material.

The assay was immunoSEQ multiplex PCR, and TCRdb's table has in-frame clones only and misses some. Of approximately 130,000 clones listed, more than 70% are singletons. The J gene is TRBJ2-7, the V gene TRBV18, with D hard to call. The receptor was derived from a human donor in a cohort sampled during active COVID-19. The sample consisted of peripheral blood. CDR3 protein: CASSPLQHRLRYEQYF. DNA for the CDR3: TGTGCCAGCTCACCACTACAGCATAGGTTAAGGTACGAGCAGTACTTC.